A selection of T cell receptor beta chains follows, all from one sample in a study of cytomegalovirus exposure and HLA in healthy donors. Data came from immunoSEQ multiplex PCR; TCRdb stores just in-frame clones and leaves some out. The top ten hold 0.55% to 0.7% of the sample, which has 200,000 to 250,000 clones, approximately 84% seen once. The material sequenced was PBMCs. The receptors originated from a middle-aged woman in good health and CMV-seronegative. CDR3s include the opening cysteine and the closing phenylalanine or tryptophan. D genes are given only for firm matches. Not all rows give a size; the values are once, few, many and, for expanded clones, a class.

V gene	J gene	D gene	clone size	CDR3 DNA	CDR3 protein
TRBV27	TRBJ1-1	.	.	TGTGCCAGCAGTCTCCGGGGAGTATACACTGAAGCTTTCTTT	CASSLRGVYTEAFF
TRBV7-9	TRBJ2-7	.	.	TGTGCCAGCAGCACCCCCGGGACACCATACGAGCAGTACTTC	CASSTPGTPYEQYF
TRBV5-6	TRBJ2-2	.	.	TGTGCCAGCAGCTTGAGGAGGGCCTGGAACACCGGGGAGCTGTTTTTT	CASSLRRAWNTGELFF
TRBV4-1	TRBJ2-5	.	.	TGCGCCAGCAGCCAAGACAGATTATCAGGGAGGAAGACCCAGTACTTC	CASSQDRLSGRKTQYF
TRBV7-9	TRBJ1-5	.	.	TGTGCCAGCAGCTTAGCAGGAGATCAGCCCCAGCATTTT	CASSLAGDQPQHF
TRBV7-9	TRBJ1-3	.	.	TGTGCCAGCAGCCTCTCTGGAAACACCATATATTTT	CASSLSGNTIYF
TRBV7-9	TRBJ2-3	.	.	TGTGCCAGCAGCCCTTTCGGGGGAGATACGCAGTATTTT	CASSPFGGDTQYF
TRBV28	TRBJ1-1	.	.	TGTGCCAGCAGTTTATTTTCCAGGAACACTGAAGCTTTCTTT	CASSLFSRNTEAFF
TRBV9	TRBJ2-7	.	.	TGTGCCAGCAGCGCCCATGGGGACACAATCTACGAGCAGTACTTC	CASSAHGDTIYEQYF
TRBV2	TRBJ2-7	.	.	TGTGCCAGCAGTGCCCCAAACTACGAGCAGTACTTC	CASSAPNYEQYF
TRBV7-9	TRBJ1-2	TRBD1	.	TGTGCCAGCAGCCGAGAGACAGGGCTTCTTGGCTACACCTTC	CASSRETGLLGYTF
TRBV19	TRBJ2-7	.	.	TGTGCCAGTAGTATAGCCCGACTAGATTCCTACGAGCAGTACTTC	CASSIARLDSYEQYF
TRBV7-9	TRBJ2-1	.	.	TGTGCCAGCAGCTTAGCGTGGGGCTCCAATGAGCAGTTCTTC	CASSLAWGSNEQFF
TRBV15	TRBJ1-1	.	once	TGTGCCACCAGCAGACCAACAGGATCTCCCACTGAAGCTTTCTTT	CATSRPTGSPTEAFF
TRBV5-1	TRBJ2-3	.	.	TGCGCCAGCAGCTTCACAACTAGTGGAGGCACAGATACGCAGTATTTT	CASSFTTSGGTDTQYF
TRBV5-1	TRBJ2-7	.	many	TGCGCCAGCAGCTTCGCCGGGACAAACGCCTACGAGCAGTACTTC	CASSFAGTNAYEQYF
TRBV7-9	TRBJ1-6	.	.	TGTGCCAGCAGCTTAGAAACAGGATCACCCCTCCACTTT	CASSLETGSPLHF
TRBV28	TRBJ2-7	TRBD2	.	TGTGCCAGCGCCCACGGGGGGGTTGCCTACGAGCAGTACTTC	CASAHGGVAYEQYF
TRBV6-5	TRBJ2-7	TRBD2	.	TGTGCCAGCAGTTACTTTAGAGGCGGGGGGGCCTACGAGCAGTACTTC	CASSYFRGGGAYEQYF
TRBV7-3	TRBJ2-3	TRBD2	.	TGTGCCAGCAGCTATGGGACTAAACCCGGGGGAGATACGCAGTATTTT	CASSYGTKPGGDTQYF
TRBV27	TRBJ2-1	.	.	TGTGCCAGCAGCCCCCAAAGGTCCTTGACTCACAATGAGCAGTTCTTC	CASSPQRSLTHNEQFF
TRBV12-5	TRBJ2-2	.	.	TGTGCTAGTGGTCGGAGAGAAGCGGGCACCGGGGAGCTGTTTTTT	CASGRREAGTGELFF
TRBV7-3	TRBJ2-1	TRBD2	.	TGTGCCAGCAGCCCCCGCGGGGGGGCTGGATACAATGAGCAGTTCTTC	CASSPRGGAGYNEQFF
TRBV27	TRBJ1-2	TRBD1	.	TGTGCCAGCAGTTTAAAGACAGGGGAAGGCTATGGCTACCCCTTC	CASSLKTGEGYGYPF
TRBV9	TRBJ2-3	TRBD2	.	TGTGCCAGCAGCGGAGACGCTAGCGGGGGCACAGATACGCAGTATTTT	CASSGDASGGTDTQYF
TRBV27	TRBJ1-2	.	.	TGTGCCAGCAGCCTGAACGAGAGGTATGGCTACACCTTC	CASSLNERYGYTF
TRBV6-6	TRBJ2-2	.	.	TGTGCCAGCAGTTACTTACAGAACACCGGGGAGCTGTTTTTT	CASSYLQNTGELFF
TRBV4-2	TRBJ2-1	.	.	TGTGCCAGCAGCCAATCTAATCTAGCCCTCTCCTACAATGAGCAGTTCTTC	CASSQSNLALSYNEQFF
TRBV7-8	TRBJ1-2	TRBD1	.	TGTGCCAGCAGCCCACGGGACAGTTATTATGGCTACACCTTC	CASSPRDSYYGYTF
TRBV9	TRBJ2-7	.	.	TGTGCCAGCAGTAGGACTGGTACCTACGAGCAGTACTTC	CASSRTGTYEQYF
TRBV6-4	TRBJ1-1	.	.	TGTGCCAGCAGTGACTCAGGACAGTTCAACTTGAACACTGAAGCTTTCTTT	CASSDSGQFNLNTEAFF
TRBV9	TRBJ2-3	.	.	TGTGCCAGCAGCAGGGGGGGGGCCGACACAGATACGCAGTATTTT	CASSRGGADTDTQYF
TRBV7-2	TRBJ2-1	TRBD1	once	TGTGCCAGCAGCCCCAAAAACCGAGACAGGGGGGACAATGAGCAGTTCTTC	CASSPKNRDRGDNEQFF
TRBV27	TRBJ2-2	TRBD1	.	TGTGCCAGCAGGAGGACAGGGACCGGGGAGCTGTTTTTT	CASRRTGTGELFF
TRBV28	TRBJ1-1	.	.	TGTGCCAGCAGTTCCCTGTCGGCAGGGAACACTGAAGCTTTCTTT	CASSSLSAGNTEAFF
TRBV5-6	TRBJ1-2	.	.	TGTGCCAGCAGCTTCCAGGGTCCAGAGGATGGCTACACCTTC	CASSFQGPEDGYTF
TRBV27	TRBJ1-6	.	.	TGTGCCAGCAGTAAGGGGGAATTGGGTTCACCCCTCCACTTT	CASSKGELGSPLHF